This T cell receptor (beta chain) emerged from a study of blood T cell repertoires in COVID-19. Across the study: There were acute and convalescent COVID-19 samples, and they came from the United States, Italy and Spain.

Per the original data handling: The assay estimated nucleated cells by amplifying reference gene primers. The method was immunoSEQ multiplex PCR; TCRdb's version includes in-frame clones alone and lacks a portion of them. Clone size and the V and J calls come from that table; the DNA yielded D and trimming. The data hold about 90,000 clones, with about 86% observed a single time. Trimming removed 0 bases at V and 0 bases at J, with 10 bases between. Germline V gene lookup returns CDR1 SGDLS and CDR2 YYNGEE. The CDR3 is 16 residues long. This rearrangement joins TRBV9 to TRBJ1-3; D perhaps matches TRBD1 (5 bases). The source of this sequence is a man older than 75 with active or convalescent COVID-19. What was sequenced was peripheral blood. This chain's CDR3 is CASSVEGSDSGNTIYF. Here the CDR3 DNA reads TGTGCCAGCAGCGTAGAGGGGTCGGACTCTGGAAACACCATATATTTT.